This T cell receptor beta chain came from a study of neoadjuvant anti-PD-1 for oral cavity cancer. Trimming at V came to 7 bases and at J to 4 bases, leaving 6 bases not matched to a gene. CDR1 and CDR2 from the germline V gene are SGHAT and FQNNGV. The CDR3 runs to 13 residues. Regarding this clone: Its antigen remains unknown.

Overall study results and limits: Pretreatment Treg/Th17 ratio correlated inversely with post-treatment tumor clonality.

Six replicates per PBMC sample, mostly from around 500 ng of genomic DNA. The method was immunoSEQ multiplex PCR; TCRdb's version includes in-frame clones alone and lacks a portion of them. Of about 16,000 clones in the sample, roughly 62% were seen once. Material: PBMCs, obtained before nivolumab (anti-PD-1) treatment. This TCR came from a person between 35 and 79 years old with oral cavity squamous cell carcinoma. The rearrangement uses TRBV11-2 and TRBJ1-2; TRBD1 aligns across 7 bases. The CDR3 here is CASTDRALYGYTF. The DNA of the CDR3 is TGTGCCAGCACAGACAGGGCTCTCTATGGCTACACCTTC.